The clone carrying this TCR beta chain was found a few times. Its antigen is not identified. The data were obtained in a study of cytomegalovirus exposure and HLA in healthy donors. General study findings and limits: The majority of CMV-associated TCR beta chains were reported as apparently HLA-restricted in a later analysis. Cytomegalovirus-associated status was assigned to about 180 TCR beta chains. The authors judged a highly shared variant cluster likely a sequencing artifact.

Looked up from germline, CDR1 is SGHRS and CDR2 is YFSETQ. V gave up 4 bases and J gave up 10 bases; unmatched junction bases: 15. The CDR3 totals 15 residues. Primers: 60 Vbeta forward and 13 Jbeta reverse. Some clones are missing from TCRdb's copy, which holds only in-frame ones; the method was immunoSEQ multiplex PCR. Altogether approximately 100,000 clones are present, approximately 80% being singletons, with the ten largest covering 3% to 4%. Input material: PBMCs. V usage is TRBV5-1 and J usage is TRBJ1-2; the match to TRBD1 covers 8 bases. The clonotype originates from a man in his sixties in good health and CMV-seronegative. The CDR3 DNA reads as TGCGCCAGCAGCCGGAGACCCGGGACAGGTACCTACTACACCTTC. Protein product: CASSRRPGTGTYYTF. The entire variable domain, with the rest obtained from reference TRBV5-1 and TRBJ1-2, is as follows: KAGVTQTPRYLIKTRGQQVTLSCSPISGHRSVSWYQQTPGQGLQFLFEYFSETQRNKGNFPGRFSGRQFSNSRSEMNVSTLELGDSALYLCASSRRPGTGTYYTFGSGTRLTVV.